A selection of T cell receptor beta chains follows, all from one sample in a study of cytomegalovirus exposure and HLA in healthy donors. This table comes from immunoSEQ multiplex PCR, and its TCRdb copy is limited to in-frame clones, with some not included. The sample lists around 150,000 clones; around 88% were seen once. Sequenced material: PBMCs. The source of these receptors is a woman in her twenties or thirties in good health and CMV-seronegative. Each CDR3 is given with its conserved first and last residue. Fields, in order: clone size, V gene, J gene, D gene, CDR3 DNA, CDR3 protein. A D gene is named only where the DNA matches it firmly. Only some rows state a clone size, as once, few, many or a class for expanded clones.

few	TRBV7-2	TRBJ1-2	TRBD1	TGTGCCAGCAGCTTTGTTACTAGTCGGGTAGGGGGCGTCTATGGCTACACCTTC	CASSFVTSRVGGVYGYTF
.	TRBV7-9	TRBJ1-6	.	TGTGCCAGCGGATGGAGCTCCTATAATTCCCCCCTCCACTTT	CASGWSSYNSPLHF
.	TRBV18	TRBJ1-1	.	TGTGCCAGCTCACCCCCAGGGTCCACTGAAGCTTTCTTT	CASSPPGSTEAFF
.	TRBV18	TRBJ2-7	TRBD1	TGTGCCAGCTCCCAGGGACAGGGGATAGAGCAGTACTTC	CASSQGQGIEQYF
.	TRBV25-1	TRBJ1-3	.	TGTGCCAGCAGTGAACAGGGCTCTGGAAACACCATATATTTT	CASSEQGSGNTIYF
few	TRBV7-9	TRBJ1-4	TRBD1	TGTGCCAGCAGCTGGGGACAGACACGGGGCGAAAAACTGTTTTTT	CASSWGQTRGEKLFF
.	TRBV7-9	TRBJ2-2	TRBD1	TGTGCCAGCAGCTTGAGGACAGGGCCCGAGGAGGGCTCCGGGGAGCTGTTTTTT	CASSLRTGPEEGSGELFF
.	TRBV18	TRBJ1-4	.	TGTGCCAGCTCGCTGCTGTCGCAGGCGACCTCAGCTAATGAAAAACTGTTTTTT	CASSLLSQATSANEKLFF
.	TRBV28	TRBJ1-5	TRBD1	TGTGCCAGCAGCCATCGACAGGGCCAAGGACCCCAGCATTTT	CASSHRQGQGPQHF
.	TRBV27	TRBJ2-7	.	TGTGCCAGCGGATCCGGGACAACCATCGCCGTCCTTCTGAGGTACTTC	CASGSGTTIAVLLRYF
.	TRBV19	TRBJ2-2	.	TGTGCCAGTAGATATTCGCGAGAGCTGTTTTTT	CASRYSRELFF
.	TRBV28	TRBJ2-2	TRBD1	TGTGCCAGCACCACAGGGGGGATCGGGGAGCTGTTTTTT	CASTTGGIGELFF
.	TRBV6-5	TRBJ1-5	.	TGTGCCAGCAGCCTAGGACAGAATAGCAATCAGCCCCAGCATTTT	CASSLGQNSNQPQHF
.	TRBV27	TRBJ2-5	TRBD1	TGTGCCAGCACCGCGGGACAGGGGGCAGAGACCCAGTACTTC	CASTAGQGAETQYF
.	TRBV7-2	TRBJ2-7	TRBD1	TGTGCCAGCAGCACTACCGGGACAGGGTTCTACGAGCAGTACTTC	CASSTTGTGFYEQYF
once	TRBV9	TRBJ2-3	TRBD2	TGTGCCAGCAGCACCACCGGGACTAGCTTCGCAGATACGCAGTATTTT	CASSTTGTSFADTQYF
.	TRBV27	TRBJ1-5	.	TGTGCCAGCAGTTTACTAGGCAGGGGAAATCAGCCCCAGCATTTT	CASSLLGRGNQPQHF
few	TRBV5-1	TRBJ2-4	TRBD2	TGCGCCAGCAGCGGACTAGCGGGAGCCAAAAACATTCAGTACTTC	CASSGLAGAKNIQYF
.	TRBV6-1	TRBJ2-7	.	TGTGCCAGCACAAACGTGCGCAACTACGAGCAGTACTTC	CASTNVRNYEQYF
.	TRBV28	TRBJ1-1	.	TGTGCCAGCTCCCGGGGAGGGGCCATGAACACTGAAGCTTTCTTT	CASSRGGAMNTEAFF
few	TRBV11-2	TRBJ1-2	.	TGTGCCAGCAGCTCCTCGACTGGGAACTATGGCTACACCTTC	CASSSSTGNYGYTF
.	TRBV18	TRBJ2-3	TRBD2	TGTGCCAGCTCCTCCTCCTCCGGGACTAGCGGGGGCAGGACAGATACGCAGTATTTT	CASSSSSGTSGGRTDTQYF
.	TRBV2	TRBJ2-7	.	TGTGCCAGCAGTGAAGCGGGCCGGTTAACCTACGAGCAGTACTTC	CASSEAGRLTYEQYF
.	TRBV4-1	TRBJ2-1	.	TGCGCCAGCAGCGCCGTGGGGGAGGCCAATGAGCAGTTCTTC	CASSAVGEANEQFF
.	TRBV9	TRBJ2-7	.	TGTGCCAGCAGTACAGGGTCCGGGGGGACCTACGAGCAGTACTTC	CASSTGSGGTYEQYF
once	TRBV9	TRBJ1-4	.	TGTGCCAGCAGCGTCCTAGATATGGGGGGAAAACTGTTTTTT	CASSVLDMGGKLFF
.	TRBV7-2	TRBJ2-7	TRBD2	TGTGCCAGCAGCTTTCCCACTAGCGGAGCCTCCTACGAGCAGTACTTC	CASSFPTSGASYEQYF
.	TRBV5-4	TRBJ2-7	TRBD1	TGTGCCAGCAGCGCCCGGGACAGGGAAGACGAGCAGTACTTC	CASSARDREDEQYF
.	TRBV6-5	TRBJ2-3	.	TGTGCCAGCAGTCCTAGGGGCCTTGGGGCAGATACGCAGTATTTT	CASSPRGLGADTQYF
.	TRBV18	TRBJ2-5	.	TGTGCCAGCTCACCGGCGCTTGGAGTTGAGACCCAGTACTTC	CASSPALGVETQYF
.	TRBV10-3	TRBJ1-1	.	TGTGCCATCAGTGAAGGAGGCGGCGGGGCACTTGAAGCTTTCTTT	CAISEGGGGALEAFF
.	TRBV15	TRBJ2-1	TRBD2	TGTGCCACCAGCAGAGACTTAGCGGGAGGAGTAAATGAGCAGTTCTTC	CATSRDLAGGVNEQFF
.	TRBV5-1	TRBJ1-1	.	TGCGCCAGCAGCTTGGGGGTAGCAGGGTACACTGAAGCTTTCTTT	CASSLGVAGYTEAFF
once	TRBV11-3	TRBJ2-1	.	TGTGCCAGCAGCTTAGGAGTATACAATGAGCAGTTCTTC	CASSLGVYNEQFF
.	TRBV18	TRBJ2-7	.	TGTGCCAGCTCACCACCGTCTGCAGGGGCCGTACACGAGCAGTACTTC	CASSPPSAGAVHEQYF
.	TRBV6-1	TRBJ1-4	.	TGTGGCACCAAGCTCCGCGGGGAAAAACTGTTTTTT	CGTKLRGEKLFF
.	TRBV25-1	TRBJ1-6	TRBD1	TGTGCCAGCAGTGTCTCCCACGGGACAGACAATTCACCCCTCCACTTT	CASSVSHGTDNSPLHF
.	TRBV19	TRBJ2-3	TRBD2	TGTGCCAGTAACCCTCGGACTAGCGGGGGGAGCCGCACAGATACGCAGTATTTT	CASNPRTSGGSRTDTQYF
few	TRBV30	TRBJ2-7	.	TGTGCCTGGATGCGGGGTCCCTCCTACGAGCAGTACTTC	CAWMRGPSYEQYF
.	TRBV10-3	TRBJ2-5	TRBD2	TGTGCCATCAGTGAGCCCGGGACTAGCGGGAAAGAGACCCAGTACTTC	CAISEPGTSGKETQYF
few	TRBV5-1	TRBJ2-5	TRBD2	TGCGCCAGCAGGTTGACTAGCGGGGGTAGACAAGAGACCCAGTACTTC	CASRLTSGGRQETQYF
once	TRBV9	TRBJ2-7	TRBD1	TGTGCCAGCCTCCCCCCGGGACAGGGGACGTACGAGCAGTACTTC	CASLPPGQGTYEQYF
.	TRBV5-4	TRBJ2-1	.	TGTGCCCTGGGCCCAAGGTACAATGAGCAGTTCTTC	CALGPRYNEQFF
.	TRBV14	TRBJ2-5	TRBD1	TGTGCCAGCAGCCAACTGGGACAGGGCAAGAAGACCCAGTACTTC	CASSQLGQGKKTQYF
.	TRBV15	TRBJ2-2	TRBD2	TGTGCCACCAGCGGGGGACTAGCGGGGGGGCTGGGAACCGGGGAGCTGTTTTTT	CATSGGLAGGLGTGELFF
.	TRBV20-1	TRBJ2-3	.	TGCAGTGGGCCTAGCACAGATACGCAGTATTTT	CSGPSTDTQYF
.	TRBV28	TRBJ1-5	.	TGTGCCAGCAGTCCGCGAGACTTAAATCAGCCCCAGCATTTT	CASSPRDLNQPQHF
.	TRBV29-1	TRBJ2-3	TRBD1	TGCAGCGTTGCAGGGGCTCCGGACAGGGCGAACGCAGATACGCAGTATTTT	CSVAGAPDRANADTQYF
.	TRBV28	TRBJ2-7	.	TGTGCCAGCCGCGTCGGGGGAAACTCCTACGAGCAGTACTTC	CASRVGGNSYEQYF
.	TRBV5-1	TRBJ2-7	TRBD2	TGCGCCAGCAGCTCTACCGGCATTACTAGCGGGCTATCCTACGAGCAGTACTTC	CASSSTGITSGLSYEQYF
.	TRBV5-4	TRBJ2-7	TRBD2	TGTGCCAGCAGCTTGGCCCTTGTCGGGACTAGCGGCTACGAGCAGTACTTC	CASSLALVGTSGYEQYF